This TCR beta chain emerged from a study of cytomegalovirus exposure and HLA in healthy donors. The CDR3 spans 15 residues. V trimming: 3 bases; J trimming: 5 bases; junction bases outside the gene matches: 9. Germline V lookup: CDR1 SGHRS, CDR2 YFSETQ. A note on this clone: As yet, its antigen is unknown.

The study's findings and limits: A classifier reportedly called cytomegalovirus status with high sensitivity and specificity. That first-cohort TCR clusters tended to co-occur in the roughly 130 validation repertoires was found in a later analysis. Listed as cytomegalovirus-associated were 150 or so TCR beta chains.

The assay was immunoSEQ multiplex PCR, and TCRdb's table has in-frame clones only and misses some. The top ten hold roughly 1.4% of the sample, which has about 110,000 clones, 70% to 90% seen once. The validation cohort, a group of around 120 subjects, included the donors and was separate from the roughly 620-subject first cohort. The chain uses TRBV5-1 and TRBJ1-1, with 8 bases lining up with TRBD1. The specimen was PBMCs. This receptor was taken from a woman between 25 and 40 years old in good health and CMV-seropositive. The CDR3 reads CASSYSGQVVTEAFF. The CDR3 nucleotides are TGCGCCAGCAGCTACTCGGGACAGGTTGTTACTGAAGCTTTCTTT.